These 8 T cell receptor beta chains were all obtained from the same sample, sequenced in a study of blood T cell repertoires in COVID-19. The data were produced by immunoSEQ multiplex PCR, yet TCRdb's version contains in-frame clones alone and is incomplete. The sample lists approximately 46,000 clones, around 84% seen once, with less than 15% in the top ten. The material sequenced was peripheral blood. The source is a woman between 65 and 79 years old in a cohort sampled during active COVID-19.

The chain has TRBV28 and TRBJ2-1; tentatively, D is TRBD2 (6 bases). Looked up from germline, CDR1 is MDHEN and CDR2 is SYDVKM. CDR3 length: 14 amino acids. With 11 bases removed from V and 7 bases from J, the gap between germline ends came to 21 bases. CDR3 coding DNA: TGTGCCGCTCGCGGGACTGCACGTAATAATGAGCAGTTCTTC. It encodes CAARGTARNNEQFF.

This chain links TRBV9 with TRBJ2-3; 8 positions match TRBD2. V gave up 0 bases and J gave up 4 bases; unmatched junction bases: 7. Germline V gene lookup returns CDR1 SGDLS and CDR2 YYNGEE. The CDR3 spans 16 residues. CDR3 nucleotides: TGTGCCAGCAGCGTAGCTTCGGGACTAGTTCCAGATACGCAGTATTTT. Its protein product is CASSVASGLVPDTQYF. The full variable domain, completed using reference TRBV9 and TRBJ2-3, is DSGVTQTPKHLITATGQRVTLRCSPRSGDLSVYWYQQSLDQGLQFLIQYYNGEERAKGNILERFSAQQFPDLHSELNLSSLELGDSALYFCASSVASGLVPDTQYFGPGTRLTVL.

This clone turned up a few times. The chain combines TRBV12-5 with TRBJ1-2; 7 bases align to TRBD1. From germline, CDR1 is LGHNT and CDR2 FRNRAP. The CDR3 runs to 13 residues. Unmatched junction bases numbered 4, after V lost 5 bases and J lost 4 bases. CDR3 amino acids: CASGTGTVYGYTF. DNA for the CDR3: TGTGCTAGTGGTACCGGGACAGTCTATGGCTACACCTTC.

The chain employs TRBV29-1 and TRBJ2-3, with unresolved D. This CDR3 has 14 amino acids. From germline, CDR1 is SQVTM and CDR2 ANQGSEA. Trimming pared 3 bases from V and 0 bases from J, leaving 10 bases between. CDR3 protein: CSVDGLVSTDTQYF. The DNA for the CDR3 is TGCAGCGTTGACGGTTTGGTAAGCACAGATACGCAGTATTTT.

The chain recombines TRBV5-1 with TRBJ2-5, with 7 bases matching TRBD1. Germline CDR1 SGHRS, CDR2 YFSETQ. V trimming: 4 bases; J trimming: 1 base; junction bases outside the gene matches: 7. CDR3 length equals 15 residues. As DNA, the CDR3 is TGCGCCAGCAGCGTTCTCGGACAGGCCCAAGAGACCCAGTACTTC. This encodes CASSVLGQAQETQYF.

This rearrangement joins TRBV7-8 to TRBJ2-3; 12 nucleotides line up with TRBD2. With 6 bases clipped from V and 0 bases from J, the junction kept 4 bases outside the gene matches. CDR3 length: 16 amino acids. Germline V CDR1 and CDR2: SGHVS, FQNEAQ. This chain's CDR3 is CASRLGTSGSTDTQYF. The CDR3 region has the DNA TGTGCCAGCAGGCTCGGGACTAGCGGGAGCACAGATACGCAGTATTTT.

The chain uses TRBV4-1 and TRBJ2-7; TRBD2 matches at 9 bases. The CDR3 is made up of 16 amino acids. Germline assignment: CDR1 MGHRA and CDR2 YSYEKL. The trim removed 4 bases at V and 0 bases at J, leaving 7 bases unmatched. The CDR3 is CASSPTSGRSSYEQYF. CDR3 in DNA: TGCGCCAGCAGCCCGACTAGCGGAAGGAGCTCCTACGAGCAGTACTTC.

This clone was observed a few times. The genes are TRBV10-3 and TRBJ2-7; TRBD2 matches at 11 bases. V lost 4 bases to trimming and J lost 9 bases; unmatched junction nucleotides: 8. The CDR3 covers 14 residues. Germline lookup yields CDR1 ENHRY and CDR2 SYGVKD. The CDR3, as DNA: TGTGCCATCAGTGGATTACTAGCGGGAGAGCCGCAGTACTTC. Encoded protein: CAISGLLAGEPQYF.